The rows below give T cell receptor beta chains drawn from one sample of a study of patients and donors after allogeneic stem cell transplantation. TCRdb re-called the RT-PCR reads with MiXCR, one entry per CDR3 protein. The data hold 920,000 or so distinct CDR3 sequences, with under 20% observed a single time. Source material: blood, either unsorted or a sorted T cell fraction (not recorded which). Receptors were obtained from a human donor who was either an allogeneic HSCT recipient or a stem cell or donor lymphocyte infusion donor (not recorded which). It is not recorded whose cells these are; they may come from a transplant donor. Each CDR3 is given without its conserved first and last residue.

j_gene: TRBJ2-3; v_gene: TRBV10-3; len: 12; CDR3aa: AISPRQGVDTQY
j_gene: TRBJ2-5; v_gene: TRBV5-5; len: 14; CDR3aa: ASSPRPAGVQETQY
j_gene: TRBJ2-5; v_gene: TRBV11-1; len: 13; CDR3aa: ASSLNRGNGETQY
j_gene: TRBJ2-2; v_gene: TRBV3-1; len: 12; CDR3aa: ASSHLREAGELF
j_gene: TRBJ2-1; v_gene: TRBV20-1; len: 11; CDR3aa: SASHREDNEQF
j_gene: TRBJ2-5; v_gene: TRBV6-5; len: 11; CDR3aa: ASSWRTGETQY
j_gene: TRBJ2-5; v_gene: TRBV11-2; len: 12; CDR3aa: ASSSWTYAETQY
j_gene: TRBJ1-3; v_gene: TRBV12-3/TRBV12-4; len: 13; CDR3aa: ASSYPDPWGNTIY
j_gene: TRBJ1-1; v_gene: TRBV12-3/TRBV12-4; len: 13; CDR3aa: ASSWGPYYNTEAF
j_gene: TRBJ2-7; v_gene: TRBV5-1; len: 14; CDR3aa: ASSIGTSGSSDEQY
j_gene: TRBJ2-7; v_gene: TRBV2; len: 8; CDR3aa: ASSEYEQY
j_gene: TRBJ1-1; v_gene: TRBV15; len: 13; CDR3aa: ATSRGDGWNTEAF
j_gene: TRBJ2-1; v_gene: TRBV24-1; len: 10; CDR3aa: ATRGSSNEQF
j_gene: TRBJ1-4; v_gene: TRBV12-3/TRBV12-4; len: 12; CDR3aa: ASSLLQGSGKLF
j_gene: TRBJ2-7; v_gene: TRBV6-5; len: 14; CDR3aa: ASSYSIQNGRGEQY
j_gene: TRBJ2-3; v_gene: TRBV5-1; len: 13; CDR3aa: ASSPGQGITDTQY
j_gene: TRBJ2-2; v_gene: TRBV7-3; len: 13; CDR3aa: ASGRDRGNTGELF
j_gene: TRBJ2-1; v_gene: TRBV14; len: 11; CDR3aa: ASRQTIYNEQF
j_gene: TRBJ2-7; v_gene: TRBV5-1; len: 13; CDR3aa: ASSQTSGKPYEQY
j_gene: TRBJ1-1; v_gene: TRBV9; len: 10; CDR3aa: ASSAPHTEAF
j_gene: TRBJ2-7; v_gene: TRBV4-2; len: 12; CDR3aa: ASSQETSRYEQY
j_gene: TRBJ1-1; v_gene: TRBV7-3; len: 11; CDR3aa: ATPWNLDPEAF
j_gene: TRBJ2-1; v_gene: TRBV20-1; len: 15; CDR3aa: SARGGWLAGLNNEQF